This T cell receptor (beta chain) is drawn from a study of T cell responses to AZD1222 COVID-19 vaccine. This CDR3 spans 15 amino acids. Germline V gives CDR1 SGHNT, CDR2 YYREEE (reference sequence). V shed 4 bases, J shed 5 bases, and the junction held 8 bases outside the gene matches. Findings and limits, study-wide: Spike-spanning, vaccine-associated CD4 TCRs were dominant at 160-218 and 743-854.

As to this clone: Its antigen is undetermined.

TCRdb's table, derived via immunoSEQ multiplex PCR, lists solely in-frame clones and lacks some. The sample shows about 120,000 clones, roughly 87% of them seen only once. This rearrangement joins TRBV5-4 to TRBJ2-5, with 10 bases matching TRBD1. The receptor was isolated from an adult in good health. Sequencing used peripheral blood, obtained on day 0 of AZD1222 vaccination. The CDR3 spells CASSLTGTGVETQYF. In nucleotides, the CDR3 is TGTGCCAGCAGCCTGACCGGGACAGGGGTGGAGACCCAGTACTTC.